This TCR beta chain was identified during a study of blood T cells in healthy people across ages. The germline V gene has CDR1 ENHRY and CDR2 SYGVKD. This CDR3 spans 15 amino acids. The second PCR ran roughly 7 to 12 cycles with a sample-barcoded 5' primer and J-beta primers. TCRdb re-called the 5' RACE reads through MiXCR, storing one row per CDR3 protein. Of hundreds of thousands of distinct CDR3 sequences listed, about 24% are singletons. The sample was also reused in another study, on T cells of mothers and their children. As reported in that work: Once extracted, all RNA went into cDNA synthesis at approximately 1.5 ug per 15 ul.

Source material: blood. The chain links TRBV10-3 to TRBJ2-5; no reliable D call. The DNA end is a closer match to TRBJ2-7, so the J assignment may be wrong. This sequence was found in a boy aged 5-17 years in good health. The CDR3 DNA reads as TGTGCCATCAGTGATTGGACGGACCTCTCCTACGAGCAGTACTTC. Its protein product is CAISDWTDLSYEQYF.